This entry lists 9 T cell receptor beta chains sequenced from one sample in a study of glioma-infiltrating T cells. The iRepertoire nested amplicon-rescue multiplex PCR amplified TCR alpha and beta CDR3s from RNA. Each CDR3 protein is one row after TCRdb ran MiXCR on the multiplex PCR reads. Of 100,000 to 150,000 distinct CDR3 sequences listed, about 25% were seen once; the top ten hold around a quarter. Sequences were obtained from glioma tissue, nonneoplastic brain tissue, or PBMCs (not recorded which). The receptors shown here come from a human donor with low-grade glioma or glioblastoma, undergoing nonglioma brain surgery, or in good health (not recorded which).

This clonotype was seen ten or more times. The chain uses TRBV6-1 and TRBJ2-2; 8 nucleotides line up with TRBD1. The CDR3 consists of 15 residues. The V gene's germline CDR1 is MNHNS and CDR2 SASEGT. After removal of 6 bases from V and 7 bases from J, the junction contained 10 bases not matched to a gene. The CDR3 is CASRPTGEFDGELFF. The DNA for the CDR3 is TGTGCCAGCAGGCCGACAGGGGAGTTTGACGGGGAGCTGTTTTTT.

The chain links TRBV20-1 to TRBJ2-1; the match to TRBD2 covers 14 bases. This CDR3 has 17 residues. V was clipped by 4 bases and J by 12 bases; unmatched bases: 17. The germline V gene has CDR1 DFQATT and CDR2 SNEGSKA (reference sequence). The CDR3 here is CSANRKLRLAGGGGQFF. CDR3 coding DNA: TGCAGTGCTAATAGGAAACTTCGACTAGCGGGGGGGGGTGGGCAGTTCTTC.

This clonotype was counted many times. J is TRBJ2-7 and V is TRBV28, with D tentatively TRBD1 or TRBD2 (5 bases each). V gave up 2 bases and J gave up 6 bases, with 17 bases separating them. The CDR3 totals 15 residues. Germline V gives CDR1 MDHEN, CDR2 SYDVKM. DNA for the CDR3: TGTGCCAGCAGTTTAACCTGGCAGGGACGGGGCGAGCAGTACGTC. This codes for CASSLTWQGRGEQYV.

The V call is TRBV4-2, the J call TRBJ1-3; 7 bases match TRBD1. Germline loops: CDR1 LGHNA, CDR2 YNFKEQ. The length of the CDR3 is 15 residues. The V gene end was trimmed by 1 base and the J gene end by 2 bases; junction bases not matched to a gene: 2. The chain's CDR3 is CASSQGQGPGNTIYF. CDR3 nucleotide sequence: TGTGCCAGCAGCCAAGGACAGGGTCCTGGAAACACCATATATTTT.

The chain carries TRBV2 and TRBJ1-3, with D unclear. The ends were cut back, 7 bases at V and 3 bases at J, with 4 bases in the middle. The CDR3 totals 11 residues. Looked up from germline, CDR1 is SNHLY and CDR2 is FYNNEI. CDR3 sequence reads: CASTNGNTIYF. CDR3 DNA sequence: TGTGCCAGCACTAATGGAAACACCATATATTTT.

Details on this clonotype: A junction boundary mismatches the germline segment, possibly from a read error. This chain uses TRBV6-1 with TRBJ1-1; 7 bases are shared with TRBD1. The CDR3 loop spans 14 amino acids. Germline values: CDR1 MNHNS, CDR2 SASEGT. The CDR3 sequence: CAISEHRGKEGAFF. The CDR3 DNA follows: TGTGCCATCAGTGAGCACAGGGGCAAAGAAGGAGCTTTCTTT.

This clonotype was counted only a few times. V usage is TRBV7-2 and J usage is TRBJ2-1; 7 bases match TRBD2. This CDR3 has 12 amino acids. Germline trimming cut 6 bases from V and 10 bases from J; bases unmatched to any gene: 6. The germline V gene has CDR1 SGHTA and CDR2 FQGNSA. CDR3 nucleotide sequence: TGTGCCAGCAGAGAGCGGGGCCAAGAGCAGTTCTTC. Protein product: CASRERGQEQFF.

This clonotype was seen only a few times. The chain employs TRBV6-5 and TRBJ2-2; TRBD1 matches 11 bases. V was clipped by 8 bases and J by 2 bases; unmatched bases: 7. Germline-derived CDR1 and CDR2 are MNHEY and SVGAGI. This CDR3 contains 16 residues. CDR3 nucleotide sequence: TGTGCCAGCCGTCCCGGGACAGGGGGAAACACCGGGGAGCTGTTTTTT. Translating gives CASRPGTGGNTGELFF.

The chain joins TRBV7-2 to TRBJ2-4, with D possibly being TRBD1 or TRBD2 (7 bases each). V shed 6 bases and J shed 9 bases, with 18 bases lying between them. CDR1 SGHTA and CDR2 FQGNSA come from the germline V gene. The CDR3 loop spans 14 amino acids. As DNA, the CDR3 is TGTGCCAGCAGACCCGGAGGGGGCGGGAGCATTCAGTACTTC. Its protein is CASRPGGGGSIQYF.